This TCR beta chain stems from a study of T cells in localized non-small cell lung cancer. Overall study results and limits: Greater T cell density in blood accompanied longer overall survival. Tumor trailed uninvolved adjacent lung in T cell clonality, which peaked there. The tumor had only one region sequenced, so heterogeneity remains possible. Within adjacent lung there appeared a median approximately 62 of the top 100 tumor clones.

Per the germline V gene, CDR1 is SEHNR and CDR2 is FQNEAQ (reference sequence). Trimming shortened V by 3 bases and J by 4 bases, and 3 bases separated the two germline ends. This CDR3 is built from 11 residues. Repertoires were generated with immunoSEQ multiplex PCR, while TCRdb's copy carries only in-frame clones and drops some. The sample has about 59,000 clones, about nine tenths seen once. As concerns this clone: Its antigen is currently unknown.

The chain joins TRBV7-9 to TRBJ2-5; D uncertain. The source material was peripheral blood, sampled before any cancer treatment. The receptor comes from a man between 40 and 69 years old with stage I lung adenocarcinoma. In DNA form, the CDR3 reads TGTGCCAGCAGCTTCCGAGAGACCCAGTACTTC. Translating gives CASSFRETQYF.